Below, 16 T cell receptor beta chains from the same sample are listed, as sequenced in a study of cytomegalovirus exposure and HLA in healthy donors. The table came from immunoSEQ multiplex PCR; TCRdb's copy has only in-frame clones and leaves some out. This sample yields 100,000 to 150,000 clones, of which roughly nine tenths are seen a single time; around 1.3% belongs to the top ten. Sequenced material: PBMCs. These receptors were collected from a woman in her late teens or twenties in good health and CMV-seronegative.

V is TRBV6-5 and J is TRBJ1-1; D not resolved. This CDR3 comprises 14 residues. The V and J ends lost 10 bases and 5 bases respectively, with 20 bases between them. In germline, CDR1 is MNHEY, CDR2 SVGAGI. The DNA for the CDR3 is TGTGCCACCACACCCGAGGCGGGTTCAACTGAAGCTTTCTTT. Translated: CATTPEAGSTEAFF.

Remarks on this clone: One junction end disagrees with the germline gene, perhaps due to a read error. The V and J genes are TRBV7-7 and TRBJ1-1; D ambiguous. Germline loops: CDR1 SSHAT, CDR2 FNYEAQ (reference sequence). The CDR3 is 13 residues long. In DNA form, the CDR3 reads TGTGCTAGCAGCTTATCGGTTAACACTGAAGCTTTCTTT. It translates to CASSLSVNTEAFF.

This clone was counted ten times or more. The rearrangement uses TRBV28 and TRBJ1-2; possibly TRBD1 for D (6 bases). Germline loops: CDR1 MDHEN, CDR2 SYDVKM. CDR3 length: 15 amino acids. V was pared by 6 bases and J by 4 bases, with 18 bases between. The CDR3 here is CASSPRGRGSYGYTF. The CDR3 nucleotides read TGTGCCAGCAGCCCCCGGGGGAGGGGGTCCTATGGCTACACCTTC.

The chain employs TRBV27 and TRBJ1-6; 7 nucleotides align to TRBD1. CDR1 is MNHEY, CDR2 SMNVEV, per germline (reference sequence). The J segment lost 5 bases and the V segment lost 5 bases, leaving 6 bases of the junction unmatched. The CDR3 is 15 amino acids. CDR3 residues: CASSLRGPDNSPLHF. The CDR3 DNA reads as TGTGCCAGCAGTCTTAGGGGGCCCGATAATTCACCCCTCCACTTT.

The rearrangement joins TRBV5-1 to TRBJ2-7; possible D gene TRBD2, 5 bases. Trimming took off 4 bases at V and 6 bases at J, with 17 bases between the two ends. Germline V lookup: CDR1 SGHRS, CDR2 YFSETQ. CDR3 size: 14 residues. The CDR3 nucleotides are TGCGCCAGCAGCCCATCCCCACGGGGTGGCGAGCAGTACTTC. As protein: CASSPSPRGGEQYF.

J is TRBJ2-7 and V is TRBV5-6; 9 bases align to TRBD1. Germline assignment: CDR1 SGHDT and CDR2 YYEEEE. Germline trimming cut 2 bases from V and 4 bases from J; bases unmatched to any gene: 1. The CDR3 covers 13 residues. CDR3 residues: CASSLQGAYEQYF. CDR3 in DNA: TGTGCCAGCAGCTTACAGGGGGCTTACGAGCAGTACTTC.

This clone showed up just a few times. This chain joins TRBV5-4 and TRBJ1-1, with D maybe TRBD1 (5 bases). The CDR3 runs 17 residues. V was cut by 4 bases and J by 4 bases, with 23 bases left in between. CDR1 SGHNT and CDR2 YYREEE come from the germline V gene (reference sequence). CDR3 bases: TGTGCCAGCAGCCCTGAAAGTCCAGGGTACTTCGGCACTGAAGCTTTCTTT. Translated, it gives CASSPESPGYFGTEAFF.

The table lists this clone with a few counts. The rearrangement links TRBV10-3 to TRBJ1-1; 8 positions match TRBD1. Germline V gene data show CDR1 as ENHRY and CDR2 as SYGVKD. This CDR3 contains 15 residues. Germline trimming cut 3 bases from V and 7 bases from J; bases unmatched to any gene: 10. The CDR3 sequence: CAISDTGTGEHEAFF. CDR3 in DNA: TGTGCCATCAGTGACACCGGGACAGGAGAACATGAAGCTTTCTTT.

This chain joins TRBV5-6 and TRBJ1-1; D remains ambiguous. The CDR3 sequence is 12 residues long. CDR1 and CDR2 from the germline V gene are SGHDT and YYEEEE. Trimming removed 3 bases from V and 11 bases from J, with 14 bases in between. Written as DNA, the CDR3 is TGTGCCAGCAGCTCTGCTGCCCGAGGGGCTTTCTTT. Amino acid sequence: CASSSAARGAFF.

The CDR3 here is CASSQTETGGGNTIYF. CDR3 nucleotide sequence: TGCGCCAGCAGCCAGACGGAGACAGGGGGAGGAAACACCATATATTTT. The rearrangement uses TRBV4-1 and TRBJ1-3; 9 positions match TRBD1. The CDR3 is 16 amino acids. The V gene end was trimmed by 3 bases and the J gene end by 4 bases; junction bases not matched to a gene: 7. From germline, CDR1 is MGHRA and CDR2 YSYEKL.

The rearrangement uses TRBV5-1 and TRBJ2-3, with D uncertain. The germline V gene has CDR1 SGHRS and CDR2 YFSETQ. The length of the CDR3 is 14 residues. V was clipped by 4 bases and J by 2 bases, with 11 bases between them. CDR3 in amino acids: CASSTMPITDTQYF. The CDR3 region has the DNA TGCGCCAGCAGCACAATGCCGATCACAGATACGCAGTATTTT.

The chain links TRBV4-1 to TRBJ1-2; D remains ambiguous. V was shortened by 1 base and J by 4 bases, with 16 bases between the two germline ends. The length of the CDR3 is 16 residues. From germline, CDR1 is MGHRA and CDR2 YSYEKL. DNA of the CDR3: TGCGCCAGCAGCCAAGCGGAGCGTATTAGTTTCTATGGCTACACCTTC. This codes for CASSQAERISFYGYTF.

The chain uses TRBV6-1 and TRBJ2-5; no reliable D call. The CDR3 contains 12 residues. Germline V gene data show CDR1 as MNHNS and CDR2 as SASEGT. Trimming took 7 bases from V and 5 from J, leaving 11 bases between them. The CDR3 bases are TGTGCCAGCACGAAAGCATGGGAGACCCAGTACTTC. It translates to CASTKAWETQYF.

The chain has TRBV4-1 and TRBJ1-5; TRBD1 is a possible D gene (6 bases). There are 13 residues in the CDR3. Germline V gene lookup returns CDR1 MGHRA and CDR2 YSYEKL. Trimming shortened V by 3 bases and J by 10 bases, and 13 bases separated the two germline ends. Here the CDR3 reads CASSHPGQPPQHF. CDR3 in DNA: TGCGCCAGCAGCCATCCTGGACAGCCTCCCCAGCATTTT.

This sequence joins TRBV4-1 and TRBJ2-3; 8 positions agree with TRBD1. The CDR3 sequence is 16 residues long. The V and J ends lost 0 bases and 6 bases, in that order; junction bases with no gene match: 8. Germline V lookup: CDR1 MGHRA, CDR2 YSYEKL. CDR3 protein: CASSQEGTGGRDTQYF. The CDR3 nucleotides are TGCGCCAGCAGCCAAGAAGGAACAGGGGGTCGCGATACGCAGTATTTT.

This clone was observed a single time. This chain uses TRBV7-9 with TRBJ1-1, with unresolved D. CDR1 is SEHNR, CDR2 FQNEAQ, per germline (reference sequence). This CDR3 has 11 residues. With 2 bases removed from V and 9 bases from J, the gap between germline ends came to 7 bases. CDR3 sequence: CASSLNKKAFF. CDR3 nucleotide sequence: TGTGCCAGCAGCTTAAATAAAAAAGCTTTCTTT. Full variable domain (remainder filled in from reference TRBV7-9 and TRBJ1-1): DTGVSQNPRHKITKRGQNVTFRCDPISEHNRLYWYRQTLGQGPEFLTYFQNEAQLEKSRLLSDRFSAERPKGSFSTLEIQRTEQGDSAMYLCASSLNKKAFFGQGTRLTVV.